Listed here is a single T cell receptor (beta chain). The antigen is not known. The sample originates from a study of shared clonotypes between healthy human individuals. CDR1 is GTSNPN, CDR2 SVGIG, per germline (reference sequence). This CDR3 is 14 amino acids long. V shed 5 bases, J shed 2 bases, and the junction held 5 bases outside the gene matches. Per the original methods: Because ImmunoSEQ provided only junction sequences with no quality scores, the filtering differed. Data came from immunoSEQ multiplex PCR; TCRdb stores just in-frame clones and leaves some out. That table furnishes V, J and clone size, whereas the DNA furnished D and trimming. The sample comprises roughly 720,000 clones, about 90% of which are singletons, and 34% rests with the top ten. The study drew all its donors from Caucasian adults living in Nashville, Tennessee. General observations from the study: Sharing across four donors was seen in 4.5% to 6.5% of naive CD4 clonotypes.

The sample comprised memory CD8+ T cells from PBMCs. The sample's subset: CD45RO+ cells pooled with CCR7-negative TemRA cells. The TCR comes from a man younger than 35 in good health. Some clones in this sample may be carry-over from other donors' samples. The chain links TRBV30 to TRBJ1-2; 10 bases map to TRBD1. The chain's CDR3 is CAWGGQGLNYGYTF. The CDR3 coding sequence is TGTGCCTGGGGGGGACAGGGGCTAAACTATGGCTACACCTTC.